The entry below describes one T cell receptor (beta chain). Its target is unknown. The sample originates from a study of cytomegalovirus exposure and HLA in healthy donors. Use of 60 Vbeta and 13 Jbeta primers characterized the PCR. TCRdb keeps only in-frame clones here, not all; method: immunoSEQ multiplex PCR. The sample holds over 200,000 clones, around 88% seen once. General observations from the study: One variant, a missense change in DCLRE1C, was linked in a later analysis to TCR beta V- and J-gene trimming. A list of 150 or so TCR beta chains associated with cytomegalovirus was given. Looking again later, the authors saw that most CMV-associated TCR beta chains seemed HLA-restricted. Usually a TCR sequence was rare, but some public TCRs were found in many donors.

Input material: PBMCs. This clonotype originated in a woman in her late teens or twenties in good health and CMV-seronegative.

The CDR3 DNA reads TGTGCCAGCAGAACCCAGACTAGCGGGGTCTACAATGAGCAGTTCTTC. As protein: CASRTQTSGVYNEQFF. This chain joins TRBV27 and TRBJ2-1; 11 positions agree with TRBD2. V shed 6 bases, J shed 3 bases, and the junction held 7 bases outside the gene matches. This CDR3 contains 16 residues. Germline assignment: CDR1 MNHEY and CDR2 SMNVEV (reference sequence).